The clone carrying this T cell receptor (beta chain) appeared a single time. Trimming took 5 bases from V and 1 from J; bases not matched to a gene: 4. Germline lookup yields CDR1 GTSNPN and CDR2 SVGIG (reference sequence). CDR3 length: 14 amino acids. This sample was taken from a study of blood T cell repertoires in COVID-19. Repertoires were generated with immunoSEQ multiplex PCR, while TCRdb's copy carries only in-frame clones and drops some. This sample has 400,000 to 450,000 clones, with roughly 85% found just once. The sequence was collected from a woman between 25 and 40 years old with active or convalescent COVID-19. The sequencing sample was made of peripheral blood. V gene TRBV30 combines with J gene TRBJ2-3; 9 bases are a match to TRBD2. CDR3 DNA: TGTGCCTGGCGCCCTAGCGGGGGCACAGATACGCAGTATTTT. This translates into CAWRPSGGTDTQYF.